These 29 T cell receptor beta chains originate from one sample sequenced in a study of T cells in Graves' hyperthyroidism and ophthalmopathy. Amplified TCR beta CDR3 regions came from RNA transcripts. First-round RT-PCR of the TCR CDR3 relied on the HTBI primer set. TCRdb fed the multiplex PCR reads into MiXCR, producing one record per CDR3 protein. The sample records a few hundred thousand distinct CDR3 sequences, about 15% being singletons. The sequencing input was blood. The source of these receptors is a woman aged 25 to 45 with Graves' hyperthyroidism.

The genes are TRBV11-2 and TRBJ2-5; the match to TRBD1 covers 7 bases. V shed 5 bases, J shed 5 bases, and the junction held 14 bases outside the gene matches. Germline CDR1 is SGHAT and CDR2 is FQNNGV. The CDR3 runs to 16 residues. The CDR3 DNA is TGTGCCAGCAGCCAGGGGGAGAGGGGGATCTGGGAGACCCAGTACTTC. It encodes CASSQGERGIWETQYF.

The chain's CDR3 is CASSLRLAGRTDTQYF. DNA for the CDR3: TGTGCCAGTAGTCTTAGACTAGCGGGCCGCACAGATACGCAGTATTTT. The V gene is TRBV19, the J gene TRBJ2-3, with 10 bases identical to TRBD2. The CDR3 spans 16 residues. The germline CDR1 and CDR2 sequences are LNHDA and SQIVND (reference sequence). With 5 bases clipped from V and 1 base from J, the junction kept 6 bases outside the gene matches.

This clonotype was recorded at least ten times. In nucleotides, the CDR3 is TGTGCCAGCAGTGAAGGTATAGGGAGAAACACTGAAGCTTTCTTT. Translation gives CASSEGIGRNTEAFF. V and J are TRBV2 and TRBJ1-1, with unresolved D. Germline V gene sequence: CDR1 SNHLY, CDR2 FYNNEI. The CDR3 is 15 amino acids. The ends were cut back, 1 base at V and 2 bases at J, with 11 bases in the middle.

The J gene is TRBJ2-1, the V gene TRBV5-1; 10 nucleotides agree with TRBD2. Looked up from germline, CDR1 is SGHRS and CDR2 is YFSETQ. Trimming removed 4 bases from V and 4 bases from J; junction bases left unmatched: 17. The CDR3 contains 19 residues. The CDR3 is CASSEKTSGKAPTYNEQFF. The CDR3, as DNA: TGCGCCAGCAGCGAAAAAACTAGCGGGAAAGCCCCTACTTACAATGAGCAGTTCTTC.

The chain carries TRBV14 and TRBJ2-2; 9 bases agree with TRBD1. CDR3 length: 15 amino acids. Trimming at V came to 2 bases and at J to 7 bases, leaving 5 bases not matched to a gene. Germline V gene sequence: CDR1 SGHDN, CDR2 FVKESK. The CDR3 region is CASSQPGTGYGELFF. The CDR3 coding sequence is TGTGCCAGCAGCCAACCCGGGACAGGGTACGGGGAGCTGTTTTTT.

This clonotype was recorded many times. The chain couples TRBV12-3 or TRBV12-4 to TRBJ2-5, with TRBD1 matching over 7 bases. The CDR3 is made up of 14 amino acids. J gave up 1 base and V 6 bases, and 5 bases lay outside the gene matches. The CDR3 region is CASRKTGLQETQYF. The CDR3 coding sequence is TGTGCCAGCAGAAAGACAGGGCTCCAAGAGACCCAGTACTTC.

Only a few counts were recorded for this clonotype. The chain is built from TRBV7-8 and TRBJ2-3; no firm D call. CDR1 is SGHVS, CDR2 FQNEAQ, per germline. CDR3 size: 14 residues. V was cut by 1 base and J by 0 bases, with 5 bases left in between. The CDR3 protein is CASSLVFSTDTQYF. CDR3 in DNA: TGTGCCAGCAGCTTAGTATTCAGCACAGATACGCAGTATTTT.

This clonotype was counted between two and nine times. The chain carries TRBV28 and TRBJ1-2; TRBD1 matches at 9 bases. CDR3 length equals 15 residues. The trim removed 6 bases at V and 3 bases at J, leaving 8 bases unmatched. The germline CDR1 and CDR2 sequences are MDHEN and SYDVKM. CDR3 DNA sequence: TGTGCCAGCAGCCCCGGGACAGGGCACGACTATGGCTACACCTTC. Its translation is CASSPGTGHDYGYTF.

This chain links TRBV4-1 with TRBJ2-5, with D possibly matching TRBD2 (5 bases). The CDR3 extends over 14 amino acids. The germline CDR1 and CDR2 sequences are MGHRA and YSYEKL. The V end lost 0 bases, the J end lost 7 bases, and 12 bases lay between the germline ends. The CDR3 sequence is CASSQDRGSGTQYF. Here the CDR3 DNA reads TGCGCCAGCAGCCAAGATAGAGGGTCCGGGACCCAGTACTTC.

The rearrangement joins TRBV7-4 to TRBJ1-2, with D maybe TRBD1 (5 bases). Germline V lookup: CDR1 SGHVT, CDR2 SQSDAQ. V was clipped by 5 bases and J by 7 bases, with 11 bases between them. The CDR3 runs 12 residues. This CDR3 is CASSPQGFGYTF. In DNA, the CDR3 is TGTGCCAGCAGCCCCCAGGGTTTTGGCTACACCTTC.

In this sample, this clonotype turned up many times. V and J are TRBV28 and TRBJ2-3; D may be TRBD1 or TRBD2 (6 bases each). The V and J ends lost 7 bases and 3 bases respectively, with 14 bases between them. This CDR3 spans 14 amino acids. The germline CDR1 and CDR2 sequences are MDHEN and SYDVKM. The CDR3 here is CASTPGARTDTQYF. The CDR3 DNA is TGTGCCAGCACTCCGGGGGCAAGGACAGATACGCAGTATTTT. The full variable domain, its missing parts supplied by reference TRBV28 and TRBJ2-3, is DVKVTQSSRYLVKRTGEKVFLECVQDMDHENMFWYRQDPGLGLRLIYFSYDVKMKEKGDIPEGYSVSREKKERFSLILESASTNQTSMYLCASTPGARTDTQYFGPGTRLTVL.

This clonotype was counted a few times. The gene calls are TRBV7-9 and TRBJ1-5, with D perhaps matching TRBD1 (5 bases). The CDR3 loop spans 16 amino acids. Trimming removed 5 bases from V and 3 bases from J, with 17 bases in between. Germline CDR1 reads SEHNR; CDR2 reads FQNEAQ (reference sequence). CDR3: CASSPARGGDNQPQHF. The CDR3 region has the DNA TGTGCCAGCAGCCCCGCTCGTGGGGGAGACAATCAGCCCCAGCATTTT. The entire variable domain, with the rest obtained from reference TRBV7-9 and TRBJ1-5, is as follows: DTGVSQNPRHKITKRGQNVTFRCDPISEHNRLYWYRQTLGQGPEFLTYFQNEAQLEKSRLLSDRFSAERPKGSFSTLEIQRTEQGDSAMYLCASSPARGGDNQPQHFGDGTRLSIL.

In this sample, this clonotype turned up many times. The CDR3, as DNA: TGTGCCAGCAGGGCGCGGGGGGACGGGTCCGAGCAGTACTTC. Protein: CASRARGDGSEQYF. The V gene is TRBV12-3 or TRBV12-4, the J gene TRBJ2-7; 8 bases map to TRBD2. This CDR3 spans 14 amino acids. The junction had 10 bases not matched to a gene; V was cut back by 6 bases and J by 6 bases.

About this clonotype: Since a much larger clone is just one base distant, this may be a read error. This sequence joins TRBV27 and TRBJ2-1; TRBD2 agrees at 8 bases. The CDR3 runs to 17 residues. The junction had 12 bases not matched to a gene; V was cut back by 6 bases and J by 2 bases. The germline CDR1 and CDR2 sequences are MNHEY and SMNVEV (reference sequence). The CDR3 loop reads CASRSSSVSGTYNEQFF. The CDR3 DNA sequence: TGTGCCAGCAGAAGTTCATCCGTTAGCGGGACCTACAATGAGCAGTTCTTC.

This clonotype was seen more than once but under ten times. The chain combines TRBV10-1 with TRBJ2-3, with a possible D match to TRBD2 (6 bases). This CDR3 has 17 amino acids. Germline assignment: CDR1 WNHNN and CDR2 SYGVQD (reference sequence). Between the trimmed V and J ends, which lost 6 bases and 3 bases, there was a span of 22 bases. CDR3 DNA sequence: TGCGCCAGCAGCGGTCCCGCGGGATTGGGTAGTACAGATACGCAGTATTTT. Its protein product is CASSGPAGLGSTDTQYF.

This clonotype has more than one count but fewer than ten. V is TRBV7-3 and J is TRBJ1-1, with TRBD1 matching over 7 bases. The CDR3 has 16 residues. The J segment lost 1 base and the V segment lost 2 bases, leaving 7 bases of the junction unmatched. CDR1 SGHTA and CDR2 FQGTGA come from the germline V gene. The CDR3 reads CASSLLGRGANTEAFF. The CDR3 bases are TGTGCCAGCAGCTTATTGGGCAGGGGGGCGAACACTGAAGCTTTCTTT.

The rearrangement links TRBV30 to TRBJ2-7, with TRBD1 matching over 8 bases. The trim removed 4 bases at V and 1 base at J, leaving 9 bases unmatched. This CDR3 region has 15 residues. CDR1 and CDR2 (germline): GTSNPN, SVGIG (reference sequence). The CDR3 sequence is CAWTLKRTGSYEQYF. The CDR3 coding sequence is TGTGCCTGGACCTTAAAACGGACAGGGTCCTACGAGCAGTACTTC.

This clonotype has more than one count but fewer than ten. The rearrangement uses TRBV7-2 and TRBJ2-1; the D is unclear. CDR1 and CDR2 (germline): SGHTA, FQGNSA. The CDR3 is made up of 13 amino acids. The ends were cut back, 3 bases at V and 5 bases at J, with 8 bases in the middle. The CDR3 protein is CASSFNRDNEQFF. Written as DNA, the CDR3 is TGTGCCAGCAGCTTTAACAGAGACAATGAGCAGTTCTTC. Full variable domain (rest looked up from reference TRBV7-2 and TRBJ2-1): GAGVSQSPSNKVTEKGKDVELRCDPISGHTALYWYRQSLGQGLEFLIYFQGNSAPDKSGLPSDRFSAERTGGSVSTLTIQRTQQEDSAVYLCASSFNRDNEQFFGPGTRLTVL.

This clonotype was seen a few times. This rearrangement joins TRBV25-1 to TRBJ2-5; 8 nucleotides match TRBD1. Germline V lookup: CDR1 MGHDK, CDR2 SYGVNS. Trimming cost V 6 bases and J 5 bases; bases outside gene matches: 11. This CDR3 is 15 amino acids long. The CDR3 sequence: CASSYGQGFGETQYF. CDR3 nucleotides: TGTGCCAGCAGCTACGGACAGGGCTTTGGGGAGACCCAGTACTTC.

This clonotype showed up many times. The V and J genes are TRBV24-1 and TRBJ2-7; D may be TRBD1 or TRBD2 (5 bases each). This CDR3 contains 15 residues. From germline, CDR1 is KGHDR and CDR2 SFDVKD. Trimming left V 2 bases short and J 0 bases short, with 10 bases between. The CDR3 sequence is CATSDWAGSSYEQYF. The CDR3 coding sequence is TGTGCCACCAGTGATTGGGCAGGGAGCTCCTACGAGCAGTACTTC.

This clonotype was seen many times. The rearrangement links TRBV11-1 to TRBJ2-1, with 9 bases that match TRBD1. Germline CDR1 is SGHAT and CDR2 is FQDESV (reference sequence). The trim removed 0 bases at V and 2 bases at J, leaving 2 bases unmatched. There are 16 residues in the CDR3. CDR3 sequence (DNA): TGTGCCAGCAGCTTAGCGGGGACAGGGACCTACAATGAGCAGTTCTTC. It translates to CASSLAGTGTYNEQFF. Complete variable domain (other parts from reference TRBV11-1 and TRBJ2-1): EAEVAQSPRYKITEKSQAVAFWCDPISGHATLYWYRQILGQGPELLVQFQDESVVDDSQLPKDRFSAERLKGVDSTLKIQPAELGDSAMYLCASSLAGTGTYNEQFFGPGTRLTVL.

Only a few counts were recorded for this clonotype. This chain uses TRBV7-9 with TRBJ2-1; 8 bases align to TRBD2. The CDR3 runs 20 residues. Trimming removed 6 bases from V and 0 bases from J; junction bases left unmatched: 19. Germline V gene lookup returns CDR1 SEHNR and CDR2 FQNEAQ (reference sequence). The CDR3: CASSPVGTRVPRSSYNEQFF. The CDR3, as DNA: TGTGCCAGCAGTCCAGTAGGGACTAGGGTCCCCCGAAGCTCCTACAATGAGCAGTTCTTC.

This clonotype was found a few times. A much larger clone lies one base from this, so it may be a read error. This sequence joins TRBV27 and TRBJ1-1; 9 positions match TRBD1. Per the germline V gene, CDR1 is MNHEY and CDR2 is SMNVEV (reference sequence). The junction had 5 bases not matched to a gene; V was cut back by 6 bases and J by 6 bases. The CDR3 consists of 13 residues. The CDR3: CASRQTGGPEAFF. CDR3 coding DNA: TGTGCCAGCAGACAAACAGGGGGCCCTGAAGCTTTCTTT.

This clonotype was seen ten or more times. Here the CDR3 reads CASSVEVDTNYGYTF. In nucleotides, the CDR3 is TGTGCCAGCAGCGTAGAGGTGGACACTAACTATGGCTACACCTTC. The chain carries TRBV9 and TRBJ1-2, with a possible D match to TRBD1 (5 bases). V was clipped by 0 bases and J by 0 bases, with 9 bases between them. This CDR3 comprises 15 residues. The germline gives CDR1 SGDLS, CDR2 YYNGEE.

This clonotype was picked up many times. The J gene is TRBJ2-1, the V gene TRBV7-8; 8 nucleotides align to TRBD1. The CDR3 runs 13 residues. Germline V gene sequence: CDR1 SGHVS, CDR2 FQNEAQ. Trimming cost V 6 bases and J 7 bases; bases outside gene matches: 5. The CDR3 sequence: CASSYDRGNEQFF. CDR3 DNA sequence: TGTGCCAGCAGTTACGACAGGGGAAATGAGCAGTTCTTC.

A few counts support this clonotype. This chain links TRBV2 with TRBJ2-1; 10 nucleotides align to TRBD1. This CDR3 spans 15 amino acids. The germline V gene encodes CDR1 SNHLY and CDR2 FYNNEI. V shed 7 bases and J 1 base; nucleotides not matched to a gene: 4. The CDR3 coding sequence is TGTGCCAGCATTCTGGACAGGGGGTCCTACAATGAGCAGTTCTTC. This gives the protein CASILDRGSYNEQFF.

This clonotype was counted ten times or more. The genes are TRBV10-3 and TRBJ2-7, with TRBD1 identical over 11 bases. CDR3 size: 17 residues. Germline V gene lookup returns CDR1 ENHRY and CDR2 SYGVKD. The J segment lost 4 bases and the V segment lost 0 bases, leaving 8 bases of the junction unmatched. The CDR3 bases are TGTGCCATCAGTGAGTCGCCCCAGGACAGGGGGCGATACGAGCAGTACTTC. It specifies CAISESPQDRGRYEQYF.

A note on this clonotype: Just one base apart from a much larger clone, this may be a read error. The chain joins TRBV2 to TRBJ2-7, with TRBD1 matching 9 bases. This CDR3 region has 16 residues. Germline-derived CDR1 and CDR2 are SNHLY and FYNNEI. The DNA of the CDR3 is TGTGCCAGCGGGGTGGGAGGGGACAGGGATACCTACGGGCAGTACTTC. This sequence encodes CASGVGGDRDTYGQYF. Based on the CDR3 plus reference TRBV2 and TRBJ2-7, the full variable domain is EPEVTQTPSHQVTQMGQEVILRCVPISNHLYFYWYRQILGQKVEFLVSFYNNEISEKSEIFDDQFSVERPDGSNFTLKIRSTKLEDSAMYFCASGVGGDRDTYGQYFGPGTRLTVT.

This chain connects TRBV4-1 to TRBJ2-7; 12 positions match TRBD1. The germline V gene encodes CDR1 MGHRA and CDR2 YSYEKL. V lost 3 bases, J lost 3 bases, and 6 bases stayed unmatched. This CDR3 spans 16 amino acids. DNA of the CDR3: TGCGCCAGCAGCCAGGGGGGGACAGGGGGCTTCTACGAGCAGTACTTC. As protein: CASSQGGTGGFYEQYF.